This record concerns one TCR beta chain sequence. The data are from a study of OX40 agonist ivuxolimab in advanced cancers. Sequencing was performed with immunoSEQ multiplex PCR; in TCRdb, only in-frame clones are kept and a portion is missing. The sample includes more than 50,000 clones, about four fifths of them seen just once. V lost 0 bases to trimming and J lost 1 base; unmatched junction nucleotides: 0. The CDR3 loop spans 14 amino acids. Germline V gene sequence: CDR1 SGHRS, CDR2 YFSETQ. This chain connects TRBV5-1 to TRBJ1-1, with TRBD1 matching over 7 bases. The source is an adult with an advanced solid tumor such as melanoma, head and neck, liver or kidney cancer. The source was CD4+ or CD8+ T cells sorted from blood, collected in a trial of the OX40 agonist ivuxolimab. CDR3 bases: TGCGCCAGCAGCTTGGGGACAGGGAACACTGAAGCTTTCTTT. Its protein is CASSLGTGNTEAFF. The full variable domain, with the rest looked up from reference TRBV5-1 and TRBJ1-1, is KAGVTQTPRYLIKTRGQQVTLSCSPISGHRSVSWYQQTPGQGLQFLFEYFSETQRNKGNFPGRFSGRQFSNSRSEMNVSTLELGDSALYLCASSLGTGNTEAFFGQGTRLTVV.